This T cell receptor (beta chain) was profiled in a study of blood T cell repertoires in COVID-19. Background on the study: Material from acute and convalescent COVID-19 was sourced from the United States, Italy and Spain. Sources were T cells, B-cell-depleted T cells, or PBMCs; the material itself was cDNA or gDNA.

This CDR3 region has 11 residues. Trimming took off 5 bases at V and 9 bases at J, with 8 bases between the two ends. Germline assignment: CDR1 LGHDT and CDR2 YNNKEL (reference sequence). Authors' data handling: Estimates of nucleated cell counts were drawn from the amplification of reference gene primers. The protocol was immunoSEQ multiplex PCR, while the TCRdb copy is restricted to in-frame clones and leaves out a portion. The D gene and trimming were derived from the DNA, and the V and J assignments and clone size from that table. The sample has under 250,000 clones; 86% are singletons. Sequencing used peripheral blood. This rearrangement joins TRBV3-1 (or the pseudogene TRBV3-2) to TRBJ2-4; D possibly corresponds to TRBD2 (6 bases). This sequence was found in a man at least 80 years old with acute or convalescent COVID-19. CDR3 in DNA: TGTGCCAGCAGCGCGGGGACCATTCAGTACTTC. Protein: CASSAGTIQYF.